This T cell receptor beta chain was found in a study of breast tumors, draining lymph nodes, adjacent tissues. Study-level points and caveats: Luminal-like breast cancer showed significantly greater tumor-nontumor repertoire similarity than basal-like breast cancer did.

This clonotype has ten or more counts. Its antigen is undetermined. One entry per CDR3 protein results from TCRdb running MiXCR on the multiplex PCR reads. The table has fewer than 90,000 distinct CDR3 sequences, over 25% seen once. This CDR3 contains 15 residues. Germline values: CDR1 DFQATT, CDR2 SNEGSKA (reference sequence). With 0 bases clipped from V and 2 bases from J, the junction kept 6 bases outside the gene matches. Breast cancer patients provided tissue from their axillary draining lymph nodes. The sample taken for sequencing was axillary lymph node tissue. This sequence was found in a female donor with breast cancer. Some clones in this sample may be carry-over from other donors' samples. V is TRBV20-1 and J is TRBJ2-7; 8 bases line up with TRBD2. CDR3 amino acids: CSARDGASGPYEQYF. For the CDR3, the DNA is TGCAGTGCTAGAGATGGGGCTAGCGGGCCCTACGAGCAGTACTTC.